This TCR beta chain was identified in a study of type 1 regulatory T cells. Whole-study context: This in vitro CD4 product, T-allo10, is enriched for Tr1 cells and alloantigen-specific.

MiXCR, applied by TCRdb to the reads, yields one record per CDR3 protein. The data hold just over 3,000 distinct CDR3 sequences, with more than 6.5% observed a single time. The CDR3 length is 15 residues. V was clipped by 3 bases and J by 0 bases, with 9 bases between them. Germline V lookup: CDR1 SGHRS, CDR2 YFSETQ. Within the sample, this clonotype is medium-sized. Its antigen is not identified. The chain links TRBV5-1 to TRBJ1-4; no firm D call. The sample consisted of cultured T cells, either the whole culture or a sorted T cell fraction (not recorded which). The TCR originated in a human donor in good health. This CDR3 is CASSSGSATNEKLFF. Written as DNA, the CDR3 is TGCGCCAGCAGCTCGGGGAGTGCAACTAATGAAAAACTGTTTTTT.